This T cell receptor (beta chain) was retrieved from a study of T-cell memory formation after mild COVID-19. Study conclusions and caveats: Confirmation of SARS-CoV-2 specificity was lacking for second-wave clones peaking day 37. Researchers found some responding clones in pre-infection memory, a sign that cross-reactive memory joined. Among CD4+ contracting clones, most were CM and EM, and CD8+ ones EMRA.

Germline V CDR1 and CDR2: ENHRY, SYGVKD. V gave up 3 bases and J gave up 14 bases, with 17 bases separating them. This CDR3 spans 14 amino acids. Worth noting for this clonotype: Its antigen is unknown.

Constant-segment primers were used for 5'RACE, and the resulting TCR alpha and TCR beta cDNA libraries carried sample barcodes and UMIs. TCRdb passed the 5' RACE reads through MiXCR, listing each CDR3 protein once. The table shows about 150,000 distinct CDR3 sequences, with approximately 26% occurring only once. Sequencing was carried out using PBMCs or a T cell subset sorted from them (not recorded which). This sequence joins TRBV10-3 and TRBJ1-6, with a tentative D call TRBD1 (6 bases). The TCR comes from an adult woman who had mild COVID-19 (a few samples of this study predate the infection). Cell type and time point are not known. CDR3 bases: TGTGCCATCAGTGATGAGGGGGTATCGGTCACCCTCCACTTT. Translated, it gives CAISDEGVSVTLHF.